The 18 T cell receptor beta chains in this list originate from one sample, sequenced in a study of blood T cells in healthy people across ages. With a J-beta primer mix and a sample-barcoded 5' primer, a second PCR ran 7 to 11 cycles. MiXCR was run by TCRdb on the 5' RACE reads, yielding one entry per CDR3 protein. Of hundreds of thousands of distinct CDR3 sequences detected, 44% appear once; the ten largest clones hold about 21%. Source material: blood. All receptors come from a man in his 60s in good health.

V usage is TRBV5-1 and J usage is TRBJ1-2; the D is unclear. Trimming took off 1 base at V and 5 bases at J, with 12 bases between the two ends. The CDR3 contains 14 residues. Germline V gene sequence: CDR1 SGHRS, CDR2 YFSETQ. CDR3 nucleotides: TGCGCCAGCAGCTTGTCTAGGGCCGAGTATGGCTACACCTTC. This gives the protein CASSLSRAEYGYTF.

This clonotype came up a few times. The rearrangement joins TRBV12-3 or TRBV12-4 to TRBJ2-7; D is unclear. V was cut by 2 bases and J by 4 bases, with 12 bases left in between. This CDR3 is built from 14 residues. DNA of the CDR3: TGTGCCAGCAGTTTAACGTTTTGGGGTTACGAGCAGTACTTC. Its translation is CASSLTFWGYEQYF.

The chain recombines TRBV10-2 with TRBJ2-5; a possible D gene is TRBD1 (6 bases). The DNA end is more similar to TRBJ2-7, so the J call may be wrong. The CDR3 is made up of 15 amino acids. Germline values: CDR1 WSHSY, CDR2 SAAADI. CDR3: CASSELGRGSYEQYF. CDR3 in DNA: TGCGCCAGCAGTGAGTTGGGCAGGGGCTCCTACGAGCAGTACTTC.

The table lists this clonotype with a few counts. J is TRBJ1-2 and V is TRBV6-6; D may be TRBD1 (5 bases). Trimming removed 4 bases at V and 8 bases at J, with 20 bases between. Germline CDR1 is MNHNY and CDR2 is SVGAGI (reference sequence). The CDR3 loop spans 15 amino acids. The CDR3 sequence is CASSSTRSGLGGYTF. CDR3 nucleotide sequence: TGTGCCAGCAGTTCAACCCGGTCAGGGCTGGGGGGCTACACCTTC.

The gene calls are TRBV6-2 or TRBV6-3 and TRBJ2-1; D may be TRBD1 (5 bases). Trimming took off 7 bases at V and 4 bases at J, with 11 bases between the two ends. Germline CDR1 reads MNHEY; CDR2 reads SVGEGT. The CDR3 is 13 amino acids. The CDR3 is CASIRQNYNEQFF. The CDR3 DNA sequence: TGTGCCAGCATCAGACAGAATTACAATGAGCAGTTCTTC.

This clonotype was seen a handful of times. The chain links TRBV10-3 to TRBJ2-1; TRBD1 might be the D (5 bases). The CDR3 runs 14 residues. V was pared by 2 bases and J by 7 bases, with 12 bases between. Germline lookup yields CDR1 ENHRY and CDR2 SYGVKD. CDR3 residues: CAISELSGWNEQFF. As DNA, the CDR3 is TGTGCCATCAGTGAGCTTTCAGGGTGGAATGAGCAGTTCTTC.

In its sample, this clonotype was seen a few times. This rearrangement joins TRBV12-3 or TRBV12-4 to TRBJ1-2; D is uncertain. V was clipped by 1 base and J by 4 bases, with 13 bases between them. The CDR3 is made up of 15 amino acids. The CDR3 loop is CASSLDSKQAYGYTF. The CDR3, as DNA: TGTGCCAGCAGTTTAGATTCGAAACAAGCCTATGGCTACACCTTC.

This clonotype was seen a few times. The chain carries TRBV7-6 and TRBJ1-2; perhaps TRBD1 as D (5 bases). The CDR3 has 14 amino acids. With 5 bases removed from V and 6 bases from J, the gap between germline ends came to 16 bases. Germline V gene sequence: CDR1 SGHVS, CDR2 FNYEAQ. The CDR3 is CASSGKGPYDGYTF. DNA for the CDR3: TGTGCCAGCAGCGGGAAGGGACCGTACGATGGCTACACCTTC.

The V call is TRBV7-7, the J call TRBJ2-5; D is uncertain. This CDR3 contains 14 residues. Germline lookup yields CDR1 SSHAT and CDR2 FNYEAQ (reference sequence). V was trimmed by 5 bases and J by 0 bases, leaving 10 bases between them. CDR3 protein: CASSLQADQETQYF. CDR3 nucleotides: TGTGCCAGCAGCCTTCAGGCAGACCAAGAGACCCAGTACTTC.

This rearrangement joins TRBV6-1 to TRBJ2-1; TRBD2 matches at 9 bases. The CDR3 sequence is 16 residues long. The trim removed 10 bases at V and 4 bases at J, leaving 14 bases unmatched. Germline lookup yields CDR1 MNHNS and CDR2 SASEGT. CDR3 residues: CANALRSGGKYNEQFF. In DNA form, the CDR3 reads TGTGCCAACGCACTCCGCAGCGGGGGGAAATACAATGAGCAGTTCTTC.

The gene calls are TRBV20-1 and TRBJ2-2; 7 bases agree with TRBD2. Germline CDR1 is DFQATT and CDR2 is SNEGSKA (reference sequence). This CDR3 spans 13 amino acids. V was pared by 6 bases and J by 2 bases, with 3 bases of the junction left unmatched. The CDR3 DNA follows: TGCAGTGCAGGGACTATAAACACCGGGGAGCTGTTTTTT. Protein sequence: CSAGTINTGELFF.

The CDR3 region is CASSLGDPSYEQYF. The CDR3 region has the DNA TGTGCCAGCAGCTTGGGGGACCCATCCTACGAGCAGTACTTC. The chain couples TRBV5-6 to TRBJ2-5; D possibly uses TRBD1 or TRBD2 (5 bases each). Gene TRBJ2-7 matches the end of the DNA better, so the J call may be wrong. CDR3 size: 14 residues. Per germline, CDR1 SGHDT and CDR2 YYEEEE.

The chain recombines TRBV12-3 or TRBV12-4 with TRBJ1-2; maybe TRBD1 (6 bases). The CDR3 consists of 14 residues. V lost 5 bases and J 1 base, leaving 11 bases between the germline ends. The CDR3 bases are TGTGCCAGCAGTCCCGGGACATTTAACTATGGCTACACCTTC. Amino acid sequence: CASSPGTFNYGYTF.

The chain couples TRBV6-8 to TRBJ1-6, with D possibly TRBD1 on 5 matching bases. Per germline, CDR1 MNHGY and CDR2 SAAAGT. V was shortened by 4 bases and J by 0 bases, with 7 bases between the two germline ends. CDR3 length equals 15 residues. CDR3 nucleotides: TGTGCCAGCAGTTCAGGGAGCTCCTATAATTCACCCCTCCACTTT. Its translation is CASSSGSSYNSPLHF.

This clonotype was seen more than once but under ten times. The chain joins TRBV4-1 to TRBJ2-2; D gene uncertain. Looked up from germline, CDR1 is MGHRA and CDR2 is YSYEKL. CDR3 length: 15 residues. V was cut by 0 bases and J by 0 bases, with 5 bases left in between. In DNA, the CDR3 is TGCGCCAGCAGCCAAGATTCCGCGAACACCGGGGAGCTGTTTTTT. Its protein is CASSQDSANTGELFF.

V gene TRBV10-3 combines with J gene TRBJ2-7; no clear D gene. This CDR3 is built from 14 residues. V was pared by 0 bases and J by 4 bases, with 10 bases between. The germline V gene encodes CDR1 ENHRY and CDR2 SYGVKD. In DNA, the CDR3 is TGTGCCATCAGTGAGTCGGCAGAAATATACGAGCAGTACTTC. Translated: CAISESAEIYEQYF.

This clonotype has more than one count but fewer than ten. The rearrangement uses TRBV5-1 and TRBJ2-7; no definite D call. The germline gives CDR1 SGHRS, CDR2 YFSETQ. This CDR3 has 14 amino acids. V was pared by 4 bases and J by 5 bases, with 16 bases between. CDR3 nucleotides: TGCGCCAGCAGCCCGGGCCCAAGTCAACACGAGCAGTACTTC. Translating gives CASSPGPSQHEQYF.

This clonotype has more than one count but fewer than ten. This chain uses TRBV7-6 with TRBJ1-1; D is undetermined. The CDR3 has 16 amino acids. The germline V gene has CDR1 SGHVS and CDR2 FNYEAQ. The V gene lost 4 bases and the J gene lost 2 bases, with 17 bases spanning the gap. The CDR3 region has the DNA TGTGCCAGCAGCTCTAGCGGCCGGGGAACAAACACTGAAGCTTTCTTT. Amino acids: CASSSSGRGTNTEAFF.